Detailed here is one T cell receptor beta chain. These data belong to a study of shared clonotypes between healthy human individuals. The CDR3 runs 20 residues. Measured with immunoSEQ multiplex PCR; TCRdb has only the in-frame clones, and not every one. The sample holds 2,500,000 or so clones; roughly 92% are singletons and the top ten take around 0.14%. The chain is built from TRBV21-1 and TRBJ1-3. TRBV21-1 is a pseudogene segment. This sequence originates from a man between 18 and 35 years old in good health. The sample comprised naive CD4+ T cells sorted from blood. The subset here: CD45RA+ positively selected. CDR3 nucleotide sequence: TGTGCCAGCGGAATAGCGAGCGTTTGGACGCCGTTAGAGGCGGGAAACACCATATATTTT. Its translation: CASGIASVWTPLEAGNTIYF.